A selection of T cell receptor beta chains follows, all from one sample in a study of T cell repertoires in cytomegalovirus infection. TCRdb analysed the reads with MiXCR anew, one entry per CDR3 protein. Here the sample spans over 150,000 distinct CDR3 sequences, approximately 15% being singletons. Material: PBMCs. These receptors all come from a human donor in good health (CMV status not recorded). Some clones in this sample may be carry-over from other donors' samples. Both conserved end residues are part of each CDR3. D genes are given only for firm matches. Clone size is stated in some rows and not others, as once, few, many or a class when expanded.

j_call	v_call	d_call	clone_size	cdr3_aa	cdr3_nt
TRBJ1-3	TRBV29-1	TRBD1	-	CSVKTWGTGAGNTIYF	TGCAGCGTTAAAACGTGGGGGACAGGGGCTGGAAACACCATATATTTT
TRBJ1-4	TRBV28	-	many	CASSFGARGIATNEKLFF	TGTGCCAGCAGTTTCGGAGCAAGGGGGATTGCAACTAATGAAAAACTGTTTTTT
TRBJ1-1	TRBV7-9	TRBD1	-	CASSLAGQDTEAFF	TGTGCCAGCAGCTTAGCGGGACAGGACACTGAAGCTTTCTTT
TRBJ2-1	TRBV19	-	-	CASSITSRGFRSYNEQFF	TGTGCCAGTAGTATAACGTCTCGGGGGTTCCGCTCCTACAATGAGCAGTTCTTC
TRBJ2-5	TRBV12-3/TRBV12-4	-	few	CASSLQGGDEETQYF	TGTGCCAGCAGTTTACAGGGGGGGGACGAAGAGACCCAGTACTTC
TRBJ1-5	TRBV7-9	-	many	CASSETRGGPQPQHF	TGTGCCAGCAGCGAAACCAGGGGCGGGCCCCAGCCCCAGCATTTT
TRBJ2-7	TRBV11-2	-	many	CASSLIRGKPYEQYF	TGTGCCAGCAGCTTAATAAGAGGGAAGCCCTACGAGCAGTACTTC
TRBJ1-4	TRBV6-2/TRBV6-3	-	-	CASSYEGLQLFF	TGTGCCAGCAGTTACGAGGGGTTACAACTGTTTTTT
TRBJ2-1	TRBV7-7	TRBD2	-	CASSLEASGGANEQFF	TGTGCCAGCAGCTTAGAGGCTAGCGGGGGGGCCAATGAGCAGTTCTTC
TRBJ2-6	TRBV6-2/TRBV6-3	-	-	CASSYWGTGANVLTF	TGTGCCAGCAGTTACTGGGGCACTGGGGCCAACGTCCTGACTTTC
TRBJ1-2	TRBV24-1	-	many	CATSDLGDGYTF	TGTGCCACCAGTGATTTAGGCGATGGCTACACCTTC
TRBJ2-7	TRBV27	-	-	CASSLSSGSRAYEQYF	TGTGCCAGCAGTTTATCATCTGGGAGTAGGGCCTACGAGCAGTACTTC
TRBJ2-1	TRBV27	TRBD2	many	CASSSGSGREEFF	TGTGCCAGCAGTTCGGGGAGCGGGAGAGAAGAGTTCTTC
TRBJ2-2	TRBV7-2	-	many	CASSFMSGSGELFF	TGTGCCAGCAGCTTTATGAGCGGCAGCGGGGAGCTGTTTTTT
TRBJ1-1	TRBV5-1	-	-	CASSYHQNTEAFF	TGCGCCAGCAGCTACCACCAGAACACTGAAGCTTTCTTT
TRBJ2-2	TRBV7-9	-	many	CASSLGARSANTGELFF	TGTGCCAGCAGCTTGGGCGCAAGGAGCGCGAACACCGGGGAGCTGTTTTTT
TRBJ2-1	TRBV11-2	TRBD2	many	CASSPRTSGGGNEQFF	TGTGCCAGCAGCCCCCGGACTAGCGGGGGGGGAAATGAGCAGTTCTTC
TRBJ1-5	TRBV7-3	-	many	CASSLSGGQPQHF	TGTGCCAGCAGCTTAAGCGGTGGCCAGCCCCAGCATTTT
TRBJ2-3	TRBV7-9	-	many	CASRWKRADTQYF	TGTGCCAGCAGATGGAAGCGGGCAGATACGCAGTATTTT
TRBJ1-1	TRBV19	-	-	CASSIDRRTEAFF	TGTGCCAGTAGTATAGATCGGCGGACTGAAGCTTTCTTT
TRBJ2-7	TRBV28	TRBD2	many	CASTNPSTSASYEQYF	TGTGCCAGCACCAACCCTTCGACTAGCGCCAGCTACGAGCAGTACTTC
TRBJ1-2	TRBV4-3	-	few	CASSQDRRRGGYTF	TGCGCCAGCAGCCAAGATAGAAGAAGGGGTGGCTACACCTTC
TRBJ2-3	TRBV6-5	TRBD1	many	CASSYLPGQGSDTQYF	TGTGCCAGCAGTTACTTGCCGGGACAGGGGTCAGATACGCAGTATTTT
TRBJ2-7	TRBV6-5	TRBD1	many	CASSNRGGAYEQYF	TGTGCCAGCAGTAACAGGGGTGGGGCCTACGAGCAGTACTTC
TRBJ2-4	TRBV19	-	many	CASTDIGGRRPQGGAKNIQYF	TGTGCCAGTACCGATATAGGGGGGAGGCGCCCCCAGGGGGGAGCCAAAAACATTCAGTACTTC
TRBJ2-3	TRBV29-1	-	-	CSVGGLRHGLRDTQYF	TGCAGCGTTGGAGGTCTGAGGCACGGTCTGAGAGATACGCAGTATTTT
TRBJ2-5	TRBV7-6	TRBD1	few	CASSLGTAIQETQYF	TGTGCTAGCAGTTTGGGGACAGCGATACAAGAGACCCAGTACTTC
TRBJ2-6	TRBV7-9	-	-	CASSPMLGGAGANVLTF	TGTGCCAGCAGCCCGATGTTAGGAGGTGCTGGGGCCAACGTCCTGACTTTC